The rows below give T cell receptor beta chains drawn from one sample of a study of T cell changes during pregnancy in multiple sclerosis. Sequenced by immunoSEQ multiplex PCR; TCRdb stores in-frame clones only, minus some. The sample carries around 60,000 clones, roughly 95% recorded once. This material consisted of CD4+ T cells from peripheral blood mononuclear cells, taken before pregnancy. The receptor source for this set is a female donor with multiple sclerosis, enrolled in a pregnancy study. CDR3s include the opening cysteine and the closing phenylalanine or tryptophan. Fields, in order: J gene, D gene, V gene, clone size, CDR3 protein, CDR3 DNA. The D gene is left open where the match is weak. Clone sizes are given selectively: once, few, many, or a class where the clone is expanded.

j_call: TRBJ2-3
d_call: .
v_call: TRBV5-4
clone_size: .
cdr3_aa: CASSFGGDKQNTQYF
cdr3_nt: TGTGCCAGCAGCTTCGGCGGGGATAAGCAAAATACGCAGTATTTT

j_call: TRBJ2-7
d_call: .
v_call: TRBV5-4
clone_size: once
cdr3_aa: CASSSNRAYRNEQYF
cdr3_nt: TGTGCCAGCAGCTCTAACAGGGCCTACCGGAACGAGCAGTACTTC

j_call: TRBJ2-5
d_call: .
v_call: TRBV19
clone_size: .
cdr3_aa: CASSITLGLFTETQYF
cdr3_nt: TGTGCCAGTAGTATAACGCTTGGACTCTTCACGGAGACCCAGTACTTC

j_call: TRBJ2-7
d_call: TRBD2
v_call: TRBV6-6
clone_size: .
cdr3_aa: CASSRTSGNRSYEQYF
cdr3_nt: TGTGCCAGCAGTCGGACTAGCGGGAATAGATCCTACGAGCAGTACTTC

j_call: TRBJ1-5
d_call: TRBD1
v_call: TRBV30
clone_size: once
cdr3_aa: CAWSVNRGQGYQPQHF
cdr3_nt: TGTGCCTGGAGTGTAAATCGGGGACAGGGGTATCAGCCCCAGCATTTT

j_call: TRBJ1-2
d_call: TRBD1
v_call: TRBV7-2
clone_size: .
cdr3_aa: CASSQGDRGYGYTF
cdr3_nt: TGTGCCAGCAGCCAGGGGGACAGGGGCTATGGCTACACCTTC

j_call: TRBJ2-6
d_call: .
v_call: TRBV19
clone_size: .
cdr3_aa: CASSGLTGSGANVLTF
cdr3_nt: TGTGCCAGTAGTGGACTGACAGGCTCTGGGGCCAACGTCCTGACTTTC

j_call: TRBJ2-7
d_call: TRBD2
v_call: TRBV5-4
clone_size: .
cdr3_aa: CASSYKGRLAGGEQYF
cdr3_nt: TGTGCCAGCAGCTATAAGGGCCGGCTAGCGGGTGGCGAGCAGTACTTC

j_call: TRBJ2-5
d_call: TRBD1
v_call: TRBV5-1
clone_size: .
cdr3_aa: CASSSGQSLETQYF
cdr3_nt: TGCGCCAGCAGCTCGGGACAGTCCCTGGAGACCCAGTACTTC

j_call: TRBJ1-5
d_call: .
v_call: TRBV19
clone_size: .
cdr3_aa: CASSIGGGQPQHF
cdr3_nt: TGTGCCAGTAGTATTGGGGGCGGGCAGCCCCAGCATTTT

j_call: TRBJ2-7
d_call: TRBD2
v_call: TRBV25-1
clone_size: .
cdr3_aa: CASSELAGGGYEQYF
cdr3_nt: TGTGCCAGCAGTGAACTAGCGGGAGGTGGGTACGAGCAGTACTTC

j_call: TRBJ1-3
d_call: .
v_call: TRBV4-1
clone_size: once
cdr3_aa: CASSQGAGRSGNTIYF
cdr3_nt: TGCGCCAGCAGCCAAGGGGCCGGCCGATCTGGAAACACCATATATTTT

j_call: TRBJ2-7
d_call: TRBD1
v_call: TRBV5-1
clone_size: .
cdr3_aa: CASSPRVDRVTYYEQYF
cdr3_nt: TGCGCCAGCAGCCCCAGAGTCGACAGGGTGACTTACTACGAGCAGTACTTC

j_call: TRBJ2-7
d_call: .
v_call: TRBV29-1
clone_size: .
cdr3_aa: CSVEDYGREQYF
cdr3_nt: TGCAGCGTTGAAGATTACGGTCGCGAGCAGTACTTC

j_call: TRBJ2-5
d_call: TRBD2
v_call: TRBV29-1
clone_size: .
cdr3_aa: CSVAPDAGEGKTQYF
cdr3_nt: TGCAGCGTTGCCCCCGATGCGGGGGAGGGAAAGACCCAGTACTTC

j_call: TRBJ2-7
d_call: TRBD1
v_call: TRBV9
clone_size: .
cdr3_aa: CASSVEPGTGYEQYF
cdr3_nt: TGTGCCAGCAGCGTAGAACCTGGGACAGGGTACGAGCAGTACTTC

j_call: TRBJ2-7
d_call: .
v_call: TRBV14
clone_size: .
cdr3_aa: CASSQGSVFPSYEQYF
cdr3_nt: TGTGCCAGCAGCCAAGGGTCAGTTTTTCCCTCCTACGAGCAGTACTTC

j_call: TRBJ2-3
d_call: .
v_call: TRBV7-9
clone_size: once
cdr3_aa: CASSSPRDKLDTQYF
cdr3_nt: TGTGCCAGCAGCTCACCCCGGGACAAGTTAGATACGCAGTATTTT

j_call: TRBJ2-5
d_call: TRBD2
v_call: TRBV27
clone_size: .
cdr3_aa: CASSLYPAGGPEETQYF
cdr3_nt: TGTGCCAGCAGTTTATACCCCGCGGGAGGGCCTGAGGAGACTCAGTACTTC

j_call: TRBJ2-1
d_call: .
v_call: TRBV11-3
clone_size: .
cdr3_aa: CASSQGTVANEQFF
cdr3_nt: TGTGCCAGCAGCCAGGGCACGGTAGCCAATGAGCAGTTCTTC

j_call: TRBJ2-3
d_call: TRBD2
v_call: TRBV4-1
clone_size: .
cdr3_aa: CASSLGLAGDTQYF
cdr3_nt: TGCGCCAGCAGCCTCGGACTAGCGGGAGATACGCAGTATTTT

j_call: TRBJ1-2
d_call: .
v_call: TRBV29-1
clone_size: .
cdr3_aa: CSVEGPNGYTF
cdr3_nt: TGCAGCGTTGAGGGGCCTAATGGCTACACCTTC

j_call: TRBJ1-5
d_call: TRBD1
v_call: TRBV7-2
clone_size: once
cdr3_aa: CASSPWGTDSNQPQHF
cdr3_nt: TGTGCCAGCAGCCCTTGGGGGACAGATAGCAATCAGCCCCAGCATTTT

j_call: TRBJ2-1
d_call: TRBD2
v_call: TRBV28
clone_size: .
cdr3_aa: CASTSGRAQGNEQFF
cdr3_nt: TGTGCCAGCACCAGCGGGAGGGCCCAGGGTAATGAGCAGTTCTTC

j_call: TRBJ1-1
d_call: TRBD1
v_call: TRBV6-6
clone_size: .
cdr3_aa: CASSRTGGGNTEAFF
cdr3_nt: TGTGCCAGCAGCCGGACAGGGGGCGGGAACACTGAAGCTTTCTTT

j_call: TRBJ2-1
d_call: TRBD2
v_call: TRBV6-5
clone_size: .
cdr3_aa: CASSYLTSGSRHEQFF
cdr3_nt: TGTGCCAGCAGTTATTTGACTAGCGGGAGTCGACATGAGCAGTTCTTC